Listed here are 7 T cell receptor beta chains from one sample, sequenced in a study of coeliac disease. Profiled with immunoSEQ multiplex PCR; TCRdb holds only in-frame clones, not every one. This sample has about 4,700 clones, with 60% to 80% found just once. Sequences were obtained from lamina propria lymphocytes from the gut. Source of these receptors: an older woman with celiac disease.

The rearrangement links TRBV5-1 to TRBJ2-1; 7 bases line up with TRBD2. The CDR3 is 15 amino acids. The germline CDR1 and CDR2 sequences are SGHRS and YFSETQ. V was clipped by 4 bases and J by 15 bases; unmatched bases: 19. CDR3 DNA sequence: TGCGCCAGCAGCCCAGCTACAGACACTAGCGCCCTCCGGTTCTTC. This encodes CASSPATDTSALRFF.

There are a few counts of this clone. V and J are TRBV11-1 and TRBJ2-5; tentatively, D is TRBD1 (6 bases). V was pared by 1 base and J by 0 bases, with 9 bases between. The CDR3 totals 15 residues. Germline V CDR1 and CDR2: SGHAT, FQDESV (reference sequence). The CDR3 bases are TGTGCCAGCAGCTTAGGGACAGCGTACCAAGAGACCCAGTACTTC. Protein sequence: CASSLGTAYQETQYF.

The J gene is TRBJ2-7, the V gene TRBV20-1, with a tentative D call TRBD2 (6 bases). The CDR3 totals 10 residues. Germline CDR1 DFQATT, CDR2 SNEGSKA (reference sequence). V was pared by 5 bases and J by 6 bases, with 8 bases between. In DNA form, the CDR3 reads TGCAGTGCTCATAGCGGCGAGCAGTACTTC. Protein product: CSAHSGEQYF.

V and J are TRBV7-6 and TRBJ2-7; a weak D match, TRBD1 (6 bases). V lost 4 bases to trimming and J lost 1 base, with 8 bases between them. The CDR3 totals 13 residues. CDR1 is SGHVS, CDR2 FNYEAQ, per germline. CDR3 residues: CASSSGQSYEQYF. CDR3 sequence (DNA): TGTGCCAGCAGCTCAGGACAGTCCTACGAGCAGTACTTC.

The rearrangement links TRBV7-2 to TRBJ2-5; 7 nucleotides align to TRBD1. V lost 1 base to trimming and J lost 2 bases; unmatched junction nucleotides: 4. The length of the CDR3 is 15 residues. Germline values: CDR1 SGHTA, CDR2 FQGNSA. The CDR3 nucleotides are TGTGCCAGCAGCTTAGTCCCGGGACAGCAAGAGACCCAGTACTTC. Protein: CASSLVPGQQETQYF.

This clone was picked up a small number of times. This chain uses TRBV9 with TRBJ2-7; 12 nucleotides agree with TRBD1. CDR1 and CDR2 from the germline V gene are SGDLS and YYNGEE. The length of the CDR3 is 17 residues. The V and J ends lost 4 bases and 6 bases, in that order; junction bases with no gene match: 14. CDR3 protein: CASSPWGQGASLGEQYF. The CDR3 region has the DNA TGTGCCAGCAGCCCCTGGGGACAGGGGGCTTCCCTCGGCGAGCAGTACTTC.

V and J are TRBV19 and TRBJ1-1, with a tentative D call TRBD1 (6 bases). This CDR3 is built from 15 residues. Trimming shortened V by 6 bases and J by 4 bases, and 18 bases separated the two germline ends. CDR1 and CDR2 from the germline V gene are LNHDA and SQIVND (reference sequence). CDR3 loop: CASRETQGYGTEAFF. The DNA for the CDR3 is TGTGCCAGTAGGGAGACACAGGGTTATGGCACTGAAGCTTTCTTT.